This TCR beta chain emerged from a study of high-grade serous ovarian cancer treatment subgroups. Whole-study context: Each sample yielded on average 7,494 unique TCR beta rearrangements from 14,000 or so reads.

Clones were read by immunoSEQ multiplex PCR, and TCRdb kept only the in-frame ones, dropping some. The sample records about 890 clones, 65% to 80% being singletons. Concerning this clone itself: Its antigen is not identified.

This CDR3 is built from 15 residues. V dropped 6 bases and J dropped 0 bases, with 15 bases sitting between them. The germline V gene encodes CDR1 MDHEN and CDR2 SYDVKM. The tumor samples were collected prior to definitive surgery or chemotherapy. Study observations and caveats: Repertoire similarity ranged about 0.11 to 0.8 between tumors of one patient.

Material for sequencing was tumor tissue. This receptor was taken from a human donor with high-grade serous ovarian cancer. The V call is TRBV28, the J call TRBJ2-7; no clear D gene. This CDR3 is CASSPTRISSYEQYF. The CDR3 region has the DNA TGTGCCAGCAGCCCAACAAGAATTAGCTCCTACGAGCAGTACTTC.